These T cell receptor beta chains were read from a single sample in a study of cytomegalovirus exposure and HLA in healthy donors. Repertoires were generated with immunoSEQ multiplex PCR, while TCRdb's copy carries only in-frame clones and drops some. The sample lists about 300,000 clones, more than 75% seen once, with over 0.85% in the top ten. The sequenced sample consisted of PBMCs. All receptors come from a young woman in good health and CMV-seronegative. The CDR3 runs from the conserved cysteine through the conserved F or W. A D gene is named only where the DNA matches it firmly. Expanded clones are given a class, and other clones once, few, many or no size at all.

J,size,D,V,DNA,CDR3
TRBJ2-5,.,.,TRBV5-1,TGCGCCAGCAGCTTTAAAGGGGAATGGGAGACCCAGTACTTC,CASSFKGEWETQYF
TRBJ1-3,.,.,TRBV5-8,TGTGCCAGCGGCTGGAGTCCTGGCTCTGGAAACACCATATATTTT,CASGWSPGSGNTIYF
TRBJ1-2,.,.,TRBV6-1,TGTGCCAGCTCTCCGGGGGGGGCGCGAATTTATGGCTACACCTTC,CASSPGGARIYGYTF
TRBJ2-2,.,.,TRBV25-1,TGTGCCAGCAGTAGCGGGACCGGGGAGCTGTTTTTT,CASSSGTGELFF
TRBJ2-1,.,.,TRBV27,TGTGCCAGCAGTCTGGTGGGGGCGCAGGATGAGCAGTTCTTC,CASSLVGAQDEQFF
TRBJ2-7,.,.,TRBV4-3,TGCGCCAGCAGCCAAGGCGGCTCCTACGAGCAGTACTTC,CASSQGGSYEQYF
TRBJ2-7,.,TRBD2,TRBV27,TGTGCCAGCAGACGTCGCCTAGCGGATGGCTACGAGCAGTACTTC,CASRRRLADGYEQYF
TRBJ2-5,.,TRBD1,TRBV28,TGTGCCAGCAGTCGACAGGGGAAAGAGACCCAGTACTTC,CASSRQGKETQYF
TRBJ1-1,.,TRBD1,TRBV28,TGTGCCAGCAAGCAAACAGGGGCAAACACTGAAGCTTTCTTT,CASKQTGANTEAFF
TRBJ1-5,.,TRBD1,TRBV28,TGTGCCAGCAGACCCCTATCAGGGGGCCCCTCTAGGAAACCCCAGCATTTT,CASRPLSGGPSRKPQHF
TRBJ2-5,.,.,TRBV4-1,TGCGCCAGCAGCCAAACACAGGGACAAGAGAAAGAGACCCAGTACTTC,CASSQTQGQEKETQYF
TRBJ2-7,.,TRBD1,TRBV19,TGTGCCAGTAGTACAGGGACAGAGATCTACGAGCAGTACTTC,CASSTGTEIYEQYF
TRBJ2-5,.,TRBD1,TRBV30,TGTGCCTGGAGTGTAAGGACAGGGGGCAGAGAGACCCAGTACTTC,CAWSVRTGGRETQYF
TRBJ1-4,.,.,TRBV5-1,TGCGCCAGCAGCCTGCAGGGAACTAATGAAAAACTGTTTTTT,CASSLQGTNEKLFF
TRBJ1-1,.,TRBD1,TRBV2,TGTGCCAGCGGCGGACAGGGTTGGACTGAAGCTTTCTTT,CASGGQGWTEAFF
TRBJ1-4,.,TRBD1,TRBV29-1,TGCAGCGTTGTGGGTCAGGGGGCAACTAATGAAAAACTGTTTTTT,CSVVGQGATNEKLFF
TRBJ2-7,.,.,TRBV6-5,TGTGCCAGCAGGTCATCCTACGAGCAGTACTTC,CASRSSYEQYF
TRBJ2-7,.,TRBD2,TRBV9,TGTGCCAGCAGCGCAGGACTAGCGGGAGGGCCTTACGAGCAGTACTTC,CASSAGLAGGPYEQYF
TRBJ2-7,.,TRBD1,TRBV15,TGTGCCACCAGCAGAGATCAGGGGGCCTACGAGCAGTACTTC,CATSRDQGAYEQYF
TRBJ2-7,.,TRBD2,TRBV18,TGTGCCAGCTCACCTAGCGGGACCTCCTACGAGCAGTACTTC,CASSPSGTSYEQYF
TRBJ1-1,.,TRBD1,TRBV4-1,TGCGCCAGCAGCCTGGGACAGGCGGGTACTGAAGCTTTCTTT,CASSLGQAGTEAFF
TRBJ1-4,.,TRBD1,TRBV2,TGTGCCAGCAGCCCCGGGACAGGGGCATTTGAAAAACTGTTTTTT,CASSPGTGAFEKLFF
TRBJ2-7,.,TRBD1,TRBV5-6,TGTGCCAGCAGCTTCGGACAGGGGATTTACGAGCAGTACTTC,CASSFGQGIYEQYF
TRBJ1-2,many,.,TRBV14,TGTGCCAGCAGCCAAAGACTCTATGGCTACACCTTC,CASSQRLYGYTF
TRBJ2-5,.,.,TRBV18,TGTGCCAGCTCACCACCGGCAGGGCAAGAGACCCAGTACTTC,CASSPPAGQETQYF
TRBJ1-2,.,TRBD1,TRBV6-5,TGTGCCAGCTTGGGGGACAGGGGCGATTATGGCTACACCTTC,CASLGDRGDYGYTF
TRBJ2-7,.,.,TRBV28,TGTGCCAGCAGTTTGCGCAGGTATGACGAGCAGTACTTC,CASSLRRYDEQYF
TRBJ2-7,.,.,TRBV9,TGTGCCAGCAGCCCCCGGGTCTCCGGAGCGGACGAGCAGTACTTC,CASSPRVSGADEQYF
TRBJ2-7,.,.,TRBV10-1,TGCGCCAGCAGTGAGACTCTTAACGAGCAGTACTTC,CASSETLNEQYF
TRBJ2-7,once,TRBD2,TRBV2,TGTGCCAGCACGAGTCGTGCTAGCGGCTCCTACGAGCAGTACTTC,CASTSRASGSYEQYF
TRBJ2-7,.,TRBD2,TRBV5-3,TGTGCCAGAAGCTTGATCCGCGGGAGGAGCCACGAGCAGTACTTC,CARSLIRGRSHEQYF
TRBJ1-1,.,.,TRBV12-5,TGTGCTAGTGGTTTAACTGGGAGAGGCACTGAAGCTTTCTTT,CASGLTGRGTEAFF
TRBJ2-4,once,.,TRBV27,TGTGCCAGCAGTTTATACACCAGAAGCATTCAGTACTTC,CASSLYTRSIQYF
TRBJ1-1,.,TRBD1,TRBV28,TGTGCCAGCAGCCCATTACAGGGGGTCGCTTTCTTT,CASSPLQGVAFF
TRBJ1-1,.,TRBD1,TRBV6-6,TGTGCCAGCAGTTACTCACAGGGGCAACCAGTCACTGAAGCTTTCTTT,CASSYSQGQPVTEAFF
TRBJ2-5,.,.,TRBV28,TGTGCCAGCAAGCCAGGGAGGGGGTACCAAGAGACCCAGTACTTC,CASKPGRGYQETQYF
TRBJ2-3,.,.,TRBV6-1,TGTGCCAGCAGTGAAGCCCCAGGGCCCACAGATACGCAGTATTTT,CASSEAPGPTDTQYF
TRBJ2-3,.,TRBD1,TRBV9,TGTGCCAGCAGCGTAGGGGACAGCAGCACAGATACGCAGTATTTT,CASSVGDSSTDTQYF
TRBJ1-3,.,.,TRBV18,TGTGCCAGCTTAGACAGGTACGCCGGAAACACCATATATTTT,CASLDRYAGNTIYF
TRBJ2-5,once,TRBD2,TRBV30,TGTGCCTGGAGGCTAGCGGCCTCTTGGGCCCAGTACTTC,CAWRLAASWAQYF
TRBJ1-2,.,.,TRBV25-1,TGTGCCAGCAGTGAATGGAACCCTTCGCCAGGGCTGATGAGCTACACCTTC,CASSEWNPSPGLMSYTF
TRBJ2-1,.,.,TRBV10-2,TGCGCCAGCGAGACTAGTCGGGGGAACAATGAGCAGTTCTTC,CASETSRGNNEQFF
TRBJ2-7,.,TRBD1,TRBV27,TGTGCCAGCAGTTTCCAAGGACAGGGTCGGTACGAGCAGTACTTC,CASSFQGQGRYEQYF
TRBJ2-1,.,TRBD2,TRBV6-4,TGTGCCAGCAGTCCCGCAGCGGGAGGGTACAATGAGCAGTTCTTC,CASSPAAGGYNEQFF
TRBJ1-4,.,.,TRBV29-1,TGCAGCGTTGATGCAGGGGAAAAACTGTTTTTT,CSVDAGEKLFF
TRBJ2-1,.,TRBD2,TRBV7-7,TGTGCCAGCAGCACCGGGACTAGCGGTAATGAGCAGTTCTTC,CASSTGTSGNEQFF